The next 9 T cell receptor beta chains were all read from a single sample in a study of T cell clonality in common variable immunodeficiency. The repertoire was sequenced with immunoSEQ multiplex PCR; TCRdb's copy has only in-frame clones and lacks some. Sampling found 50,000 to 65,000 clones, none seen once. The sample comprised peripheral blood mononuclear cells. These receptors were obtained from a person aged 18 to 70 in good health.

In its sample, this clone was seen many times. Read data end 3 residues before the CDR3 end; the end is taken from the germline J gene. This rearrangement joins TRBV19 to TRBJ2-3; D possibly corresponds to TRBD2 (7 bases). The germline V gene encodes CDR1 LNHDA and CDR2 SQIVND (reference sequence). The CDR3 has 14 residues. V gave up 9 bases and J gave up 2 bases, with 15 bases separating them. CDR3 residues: CASRLGGDTDTQYF. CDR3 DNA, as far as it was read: TGTGCCAGCCGTCTAGGGGGGGACACAGATACG.

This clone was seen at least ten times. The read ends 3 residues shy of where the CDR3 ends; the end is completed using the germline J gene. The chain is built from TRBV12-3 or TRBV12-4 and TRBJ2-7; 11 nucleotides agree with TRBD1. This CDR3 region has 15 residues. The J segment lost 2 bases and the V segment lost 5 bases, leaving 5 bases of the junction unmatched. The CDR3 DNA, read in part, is TGTGCCAGCAGTCTAGGACAGGGGGCCGCCTACGAG. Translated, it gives CASSLGQGAAYE. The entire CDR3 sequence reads CASSLGQGAAYEQYF.

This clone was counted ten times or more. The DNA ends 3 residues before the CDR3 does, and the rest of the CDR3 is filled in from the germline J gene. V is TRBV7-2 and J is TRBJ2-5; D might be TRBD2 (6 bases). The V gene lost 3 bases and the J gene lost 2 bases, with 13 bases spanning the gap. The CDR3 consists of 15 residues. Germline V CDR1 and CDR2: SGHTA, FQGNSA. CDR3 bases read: TGTGCCAGCAGCTTGGAGGGGTTAGTACAAGAGACC. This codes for CASSLEGLVQET. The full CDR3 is CASSLEGLVQETQYF.

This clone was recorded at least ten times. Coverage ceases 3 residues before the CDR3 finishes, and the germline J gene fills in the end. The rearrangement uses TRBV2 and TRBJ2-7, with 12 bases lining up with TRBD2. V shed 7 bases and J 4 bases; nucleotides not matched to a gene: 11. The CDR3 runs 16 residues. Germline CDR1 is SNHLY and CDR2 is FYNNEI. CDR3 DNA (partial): TGTGCCAGCATGTTTTCGACTAGCGGGAGTTTATACGAG. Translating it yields CASMFSTSGSLYE. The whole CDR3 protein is CASMFSTSGSLYEQYF.

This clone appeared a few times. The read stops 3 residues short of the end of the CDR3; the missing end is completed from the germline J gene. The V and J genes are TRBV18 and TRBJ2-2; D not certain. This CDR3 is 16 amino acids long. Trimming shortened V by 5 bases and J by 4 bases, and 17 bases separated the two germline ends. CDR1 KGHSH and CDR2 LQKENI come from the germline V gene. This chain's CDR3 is CASSVSLKGGTGELFF. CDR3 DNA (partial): TGTGCCAGCTCAGTTTCGCTTAAGGGTGGCACCGGGGAG.

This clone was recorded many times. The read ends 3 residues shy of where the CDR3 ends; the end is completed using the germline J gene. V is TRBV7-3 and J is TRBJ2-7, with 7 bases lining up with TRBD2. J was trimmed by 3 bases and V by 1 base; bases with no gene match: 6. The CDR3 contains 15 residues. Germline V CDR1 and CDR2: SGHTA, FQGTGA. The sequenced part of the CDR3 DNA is TGTGCCAGCAGCTTAAGGGGAGGGACTGACTACGAG. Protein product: CASSLRGGTDYE. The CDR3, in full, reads CASSLRGGTDYEQYF.

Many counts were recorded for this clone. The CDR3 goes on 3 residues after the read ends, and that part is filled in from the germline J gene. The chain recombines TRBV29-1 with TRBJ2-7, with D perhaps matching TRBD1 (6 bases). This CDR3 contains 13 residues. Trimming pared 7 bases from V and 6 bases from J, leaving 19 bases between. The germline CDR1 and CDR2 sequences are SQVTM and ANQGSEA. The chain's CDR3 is CSARPGAVGEQYF. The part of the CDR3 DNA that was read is TGCAGCGCCCGCCCAGGGGCAGTGGGCGAG.

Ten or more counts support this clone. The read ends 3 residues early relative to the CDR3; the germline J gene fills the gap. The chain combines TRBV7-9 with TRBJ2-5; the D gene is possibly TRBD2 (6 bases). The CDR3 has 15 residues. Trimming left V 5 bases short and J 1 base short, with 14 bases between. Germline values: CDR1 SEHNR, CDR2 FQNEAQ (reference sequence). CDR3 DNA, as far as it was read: TGTGCCAGCAGCCGGGTCGGGGGAGTCCAAGAGACC. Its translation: CASSRVGGVQET. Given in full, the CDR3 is CASSRVGGVQETQYF.

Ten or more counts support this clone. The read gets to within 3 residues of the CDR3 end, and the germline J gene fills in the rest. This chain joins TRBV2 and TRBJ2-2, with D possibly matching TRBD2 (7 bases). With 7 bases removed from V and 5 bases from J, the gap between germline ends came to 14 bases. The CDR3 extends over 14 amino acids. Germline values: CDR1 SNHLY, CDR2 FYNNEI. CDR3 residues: CASTSRGGTGELFF. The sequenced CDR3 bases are TGTGCCAGCACCTCTAGGGGGGGTACCGGGGAG.